This T cell receptor (beta chain) was sequenced in a study of lymphopenia after photon versus proton radiotherapy. The protocol was immunoSEQ multiplex PCR, while the TCRdb copy is restricted to in-frame clones and leaves out a portion. In the table there are about 64,000 clones, around 90% of which are singletons. V shed 5 bases, J shed 7 bases, and the junction held 11 bases outside the gene matches. The CDR3 sequence is 15 residues long. The germline CDR1 and CDR2 sequences are MNHEY and SVGAGI. With respect to this clone: The antigen is undetermined.

Notes on the study in general: Post-nadir TCR diversity decline inversely tracked overall survival among those who died. Proton therapy kept repertoires fairly stable, unlike photons, which gained effector/memory cells. Better survival with proton therapy was suggested as possible, not demonstrated. After lymphocyte nadir, photon-treated repertoires showed oligoclonal expansion, especially CD8+ Temra.

The rearrangement uses TRBV6-5 and TRBJ2-1; 7 nucleotides match TRBD2. The sample was peripheral blood, taken from a patient treated with proton-based radiotherapy. This TCR derives from a man aged 80 or over with esophageal cancer. CDR3 coding DNA: TGTGCCAGCAGTGTGATGGGGGGGATCCCGAATGAGCAGTTCTTC. Translating it yields CASSVMGGIPNEQFF.